Below, one T cell receptor (beta chain) is given with its context. No antigen is known for it. A far larger clone is one nucleotide away, so this likely arose from a read error. Genomic DNA (from each subset) was split evenly across several immunoSEQ plates. Using immunoSEQ multiplex PCR, the repertoire was profiled, and TCRdb retains in-frame clones only, with some absent. The sample comprises some 500,000 clones, about 74% of which are singletons, and about 12% rests with the top ten. These data belong to a study of shared clonotypes between healthy human individuals. V was pared by 1 base and J by 7 bases, with 8 bases of the junction left unmatched. Germline V gene sequence: CDR1 SEHNR, CDR2 FQNEAQ (reference sequence). This CDR3 has 16 residues. General study results and limits: Sequencing depth was a factor that was expected to affect clonotype sharing among donors.

Unsorted samples, those not sorted, used roughly 87 million PBMCs for genomic DNA. The chain carries TRBV7-9 and TRBJ1-2, with 11 bases aligning to TRBD1. This TCR was sampled from a woman aged 40 to 55 in good health. Some clones in this sample may be carry-over from other donors' samples. Specimen: PBMCs. The chain's CDR3 is CASSLDNPGQGGGYTF. The DNA for the CDR3 is TGTGCCAGCAGCTTAGACAACCCGGGACAGGGGGGTGGCTACACCTTC.